These T cell receptor beta chains were read from a single sample in a study of cytomegalovirus exposure and HLA in healthy donors. Method: immunoSEQ multiplex PCR; TCRdb's copy keeps in-frame clones and lacks some. The repertoire holds about 240,000 clones, with approximately 86% as singletons. The sequenced sample was PBMCs. The receptors derive from a woman between 25 and 40 years old in good health and CMV-seropositive. Both conserved end residues are part of each CDR3. The D gene is left open where the match is weak. The listing skips clone size in some rows; elsewhere it reads once, few, many or a size class.

TRBJ2-1	TRBV5-1	NA	NA	CASSLQGNHYNEQFF	TGCGCCAGCAGCTTGCAGGGGAACCATTACAATGAGCAGTTCTTC
TRBJ2-3	TRBV30	TRBD2	NA	CAWSVRTSGTDTQYF	TGTGCCTGGAGTGTTCGGACTAGCGGGACAGATACGCAGTATTTT
TRBJ2-3	TRBV9	NA	NA	CASSVEAGGTDTQYF	TGTGCCAGCAGCGTAGAAGCGGGCGGCACAGATACGCAGTATTTT
TRBJ2-1	TRBV18	NA	NA	CASSPDTSQFF	TGTGCCAGCTCACCAGACACGTCTCAGTTCTTC
TRBJ1-5	TRBV5-6	NA	NA	CASSLADKASQPQHF	TGTGCCAGCAGCTTAGCTGACAAGGCCTCTCAGCCCCAGCATTTT
TRBJ1-5	TRBV27	NA	NA	CASKTWDTEQPQHF	TGTGCCAGCAAAACCTGGGACACCGAACAGCCCCAGCATTTT
TRBJ1-1	TRBV11-2	NA	NA	CASSSWMEAFF	TGTGCCAGCAGCTCATGGATGGAGGCTTTCTTT
TRBJ2-7	TRBV18	TRBD1	NA	CASSPTSGTGPYEQYF	TGTGCCAGCTCACCAACATCCGGGACAGGGCCCTACGAGCAGTACTTC
TRBJ1-2	TRBV19	NA	NA	CASSTTGGNYGYTF	TGTGCCAGTAGTACGACAGGTGGGAACTATGGCTACACCTTC
TRBJ1-3	TRBV6-1	NA	NA	CASSEVGGNTIYF	TGTGCCAGCAGTGAGGTCGGTGGAAACACCATATATTTT
TRBJ2-1	TRBV9	TRBD2	NA	CASNPVETSGYNEQFF	TGTGCCAGCAACCCGGTCGAGACTAGCGGATACAATGAGCAGTTCTTC
TRBJ1-2	TRBV11-2	NA	NA	CASSLQGWGEGGYTF	TGTGCCAGCAGCCTACAAGGGTGGGGTGAGGGTGGCTACACCTTC
TRBJ1-1	TRBV19	NA	NA	CASSPGLINTEAFF	TGTGCCAGTAGTCCCGGACTGATTAACACTGAAGCTTTCTTT
TRBJ2-2	TRBV10-3	NA	few	CAISTGTANTGELFF	TGTGCCATCAGTACCGGGACTGCGAACACCGGGGAGCTGTTTTTT
TRBJ1-5	TRBV7-9	NA	NA	CASSSQGIQPQHF	TGTGCCAGCAGCTCACAGGGAATTCAGCCCCAGCATTTT
TRBJ2-7	TRBV25-1	TRBD2	NA	CASSEGTSDSYEQYF	TGTGCCAGCAGTGAAGGGACTAGCGACTCCTACGAGCAGTACTTC
TRBJ1-3	TRBV7-9	TRBD1	NA	CASSSQTGVSGNTIYF	TGTGCCAGCAGCTCACAGACAGGGGTCTCTGGAAACACCATATATTTT
TRBJ2-7	TRBV30	TRBD2	once	CAWNKAGVGYEQYF	TGTGCCTGGAATAAAGCGGGAGTTGGCTACGAGCAGTACTTC
TRBJ2-3	TRBV7-9	TRBD2	NA	CASSYPGGLRERTDTQYF	TGTGCCAGCAGCTACCCGGGAGGTCTCCGGGAGCGCACAGATACGCAGTATTTT
TRBJ1-2	TRBV6-1	TRBD1	NA	CATGTAYGYTF	TGTGCCACGGGGACAGCCTATGGCTACACCTTC
TRBJ1-1	TRBV2	NA	NA	CASSAGGTEAFF	TGTGCCAGCAGTGCCGGGGGCACTGAAGCTTTCTTT
TRBJ1-2	TRBV27	TRBD1	NA	CASTSTGGAGGYTF	TGTGCCAGCACTTCGACAGGGGGCGCTGGGGGCTACACCTTC
TRBJ2-3	TRBV5-1	NA	once	CASSVISGSTDTQYF	TGCGCCAGCAGCGTAATTAGCGGTAGCACAGATACGCAGTATTTT
TRBJ1-2	TRBV7-8	NA	NA	CASSLGGHEQFYGYTF	TGTGCCAGCAGCTTAGGGGGGCACGAGCAATTCTATGGCTACACCTTC
TRBJ2-7	TRBV11-3	TRBD2	NA	CASSQREGVHEQYF	TGTGCCAGCAGCCAGCGGGAAGGGGTCCACGAGCAGTACTTC
TRBJ1-2	TRBV27	TRBD1	NA	CASATLRDRDYGYTF	TGTGCCAGCGCCACCCTCCGGGACAGGGACTATGGCTACACCTTC
TRBJ2-2	TRBV6-1	TRBD2	NA	CASSELAGEAGELFF	TGTGCCAGCAGTGAGCTAGCGGGAGAAGCCGGGGAGCTGTTTTTT
TRBJ1-3	TRBV19	NA	NA	CATGHGQFGSGNTIYF	TGTGCCACCGGCCACGGACAATTCGGCTCTGGAAACACCATATATTTT
TRBJ1-4	TRBV6-1	TRBD1	NA	CASMRTGKEKLFF	TGTGCCAGTATGAGGACAGGGAAGGAAAAACTGTTTTTT
TRBJ1-2	TRBV2	TRBD1	few	CASSEGTGLYGYTF	TGTGCCAGCAGTGAGGGGACAGGGCTCTATGGCTACACCTTC
TRBJ2-7	TRBV7-2	TRBD2	NA	CASSLGDSGESTYEQYF	TGTGCCAGCAGCTTAGGGGATAGCGGGGAGTCGACCTACGAGCAGTACTTC
TRBJ1-1	TRBV5-1	NA	NA	CASSLTTGTGTGAFF	TGCGCCAGCAGCCTAACTACCGGGACTGGGACGGGAGCTTTCTTT
TRBJ1-2	TRBV28	NA	NA	CASSLYRGYGYTF	TGTGCCAGCAGTTTATATAGAGGCTATGGCTACACCTTC
TRBJ1-1	TRBV29-1	NA	NA	CSVRGVGGTEAFF	TGCAGCGTGCGAGGAGTAGGGGGCACTGAAGCTTTCTTT
TRBJ1-5	TRBV19	NA	few	CASSIQGFSNQPQHF	TGTGCCAGTAGTATACAGGGTTTTAGCAATCAGCCCCAGCATTTT
TRBJ1-1	TRBV5-1	TRBD1	NA	CASSLDTGGRTEAFF	TGCGCCAGCAGCTTGGATACAGGGGGGCGCACTGAAGCTTTCTTT
TRBJ1-1	TRBV4-1	TRBD1	NA	CASSQLGGGRAFF	TGCGCCAGCAGCCAATTAGGAGGGGGCAGGGCTTTCTTT
TRBJ1-1	TRBV27	NA	once	CASSLAGGTTEAFF	TGTGCCAGCAGTCTTGCGGGGGGCACCACTGAAGCTTTCTTT
TRBJ1-2	TRBV30	TRBD1	few	CAWSVRGTGYGYTF	TGTGCCTGGAGTGTACGTGGGACAGGCTATGGCTACACCTTC
TRBJ2-7	TRBV18	NA	few	CASSGDFSYEQYF	TGTGCCAGCTCAGGGGACTTCTCCTACGAGCAGTACTTC
TRBJ1-2	TRBV2	TRBD1	NA	CASSDSGQPYGYTF	TGTGCCAGCAGTGACTCGGGACAGCCGTATGGCTACACCTTC
TRBJ1-2	TRBV19	NA	NA	CASTPGQGRIAFYGYTF	TGTGCCAGTACCCCCGGGCAGGGTAGGATCGCCTTCTATGGCTACACCTTC
TRBJ1-1	TRBV27	TRBD1	NA	CASGPRQGTTEAFF	TGTGCCAGCGGCCCCAGACAGGGGACCACTGAAGCTTTCTTT
TRBJ1-1	TRBV5-5	NA	NA	CASSFPSLQPNTEAFF	TGTGCCAGCAGCTTTCCGTCACTACAACCGAACACTGAAGCTTTCTTT
TRBJ2-1	TRBV28	TRBD2	NA	CASSTPLAGTGVEQFF	TGTGCCAGCAGTACTCCCTTAGCGGGAACCGGGGTAGAGCAGTTCTTC
TRBJ1-2	TRBV5-1	NA	NA	CASSLVGGTERGGYGYTF	TGCGCCAGCAGCTTGGTTGGGGGCACGGAGCGGGGTGGCTATGGCTACACCTTC
TRBJ2-7	TRBV14	NA	NA	CASSPPGQDYEQYF	TGTGCCAGCAGCCCACCGGGACAAGACTACGAGCAGTACTTC
TRBJ2-2	TRBV29-1	NA	NA	CSVRIHRDSNTGELFF	TGCAGCGTTAGAATCCACAGGGATTCGAACACCGGGGAGCTGTTTTTT
TRBJ1-1	TRBV30	TRBD1	NA	CAGNRGQGTEAFF	TGTGCCGGCAACAGGGGGCAGGGGACTGAAGCTTTCTTT
TRBJ2-7	TRBV5-1	TRBD2	NA	CASSSGSGIEQYF	TGCGCCAGCAGCTCCGGTAGCGGGATCGAGCAGTACTTC
TRBJ2-7	TRBV19	NA	NA	CASSPSRVYEQYF	TGTGCCAGTAGTCCTTCCCGAGTCTACGAGCAGTACTTC
TRBJ2-7	TRBV29-1	TRBD2	NA	CSVTGAGRVYEQYF	TGCAGCGTGACCGGAGCGGGACGGGTCTACGAGCAGTACTTC
TRBJ2-7	TRBV11-3	NA	NA	CASSLGVSYEQYF	TGTGCCAGCAGCCTAGGAGTATCCTACGAGCAGTACTTC
TRBJ1-2	TRBV9	NA	NA	CASSVVGLNYGYTF	TGTGCCAGCAGCGTAGTCGGACTAAACTATGGCTACACCTTC
TRBJ2-7	TRBV7-6	NA	NA	CASSLPGISYEQYF	TGTGCCAGCAGCTTACCAGGGATCTCCTACGAGCAGTACTTC
TRBJ1-5	TRBV19	NA	NA	CASSTELYQPQHF	TGTGCCAGTAGTACAGAACTTTATCAGCCCCAGCATTTT
TRBJ2-3	TRBV15	NA	NA	CATSRDQADTQYF	TGTGCCACCAGCAGAGATCAGGCGGATACGCAGTATTTT